This TCR beta chain comes out of a study of cytotoxic CD8 clonotypes in ibrutinib-treated CLL. Turning to the study itself: Across samples, productive templates numbered 200,000 to 300,000 and productive rearrangements reached 80,000 to 100,000 on average. Findings and limits, study-wide: Clonality showed a rise at ibrutinib response that reversed toward baseline at progression. Baseline levels of clonality went above those of age-matched healthy donors and moved with circulating CD8+ T-cell counts.

Investigators sought sequencing depths of between 1 in 200,000 and 1 in 1 million T cells. Sequencing was performed with immunoSEQ multiplex PCR; in TCRdb, only in-frame clones are kept and a portion is missing. In the table there are about 84,000 clones, 86% of which are singletons. Trimming pared 0 bases from V and 5 bases from J, leaving 7 bases between. The germline V gene encodes CDR1 ENHRY and CDR2 SYGVKD. CDR3 length: 13 amino acids. To note about this clone: Antigen unknown.

The source was PBMCs, collected before ibrutinib treatment. This chain connects TRBV10-3 to TRBJ1-2; D is unclear. The TCR comes from a human donor with chronic lymphocytic leukemia. The CDR3 sequence is CAISESGSYGYTF. DNA for the CDR3: TGTGCCATCAGTGAGTCGGGGTCGTATGGCTACACCTTC.